Shown below are 12 T cell receptor beta chains from a single sample sequenced in a study of T-cell memory formation after mild COVID-19. TCRdb reprocessed the 5' RACE reads with MiXCR, giving one entry per CDR3 protein. Among about 440,000 distinct CDR3 sequences listed, 15% to 20% were seen once. Material: PBMCs or a T cell subset sorted from them (not recorded which). The receptors stem from an adult woman who had mild COVID-19 (a few samples of this study predate the infection). Cell type and time point are not known.

V usage is TRBV20-1 and J usage is TRBJ1-3; D call uncertain. The CDR3 runs to 17 residues. The V gene's germline CDR1 is DFQATT and CDR2 SNEGSKA (reference sequence). Trimming removed 0 bases from V and 0 bases from J, with 15 bases in between. The CDR3 DNA reads TGCAGTGCTAGAGACCTCACCTCACAGCGCTCTGGAAACACCATATATTTT. Translated: CSARDLTSQRSGNTIYF.

This clonotype showed up just a few times. The chain is built from TRBV12-3 or TRBV12-4 and TRBJ1-3, with D hard to call. V lost 6 bases and J 0 bases, leaving 9 bases between the germline ends. The CDR3 runs 14 residues. CDR3 residues: CASRRYSSGNTIYF. The CDR3 DNA is TGTGCCAGCAGACGTTACAGCTCTGGAAACACCATATATTTT.

This clonotype was seen a handful of times. The chain carries TRBV9 and TRBJ2-6; maybe TRBD2 (5 bases). Trimming stripped 5 bases from V and 0 bases from J, with 18 bases between. Germline CDR1 is SGDLS and CDR2 is YYNGEE. This CDR3 has 18 residues. The CDR3 DNA reads TGTGCCAGCAGTATAGCCGTCCGGGATCGCTCTGGGGCCAACGTCCTGACTTTC. It specifies CASSIAVRDRSGANVLTF.

V gene TRBV10-2 combines with J gene TRBJ2-1, with D possibly TRBD2 on 5 matching bases. Germline V gives CDR1 WSHSY, CDR2 SAAADI. V lost 1 base and J 2 bases, leaving 9 bases between the germline ends. CDR3 length equals 15 residues. The CDR3 spells CASSEWESAYNEQFF. For the CDR3, the DNA is TGCGCCAGCAGTGAGTGGGAGTCAGCCTACAATGAGCAGTTCTTC.

This clonotype turned up a few times. This chain joins TRBV5-1 and TRBJ1-1, with a tentative D call TRBD1 (5 bases). Trimming removed 5 bases from V and 0 bases from J, with 20 bases in between. The CDR3 contains 17 residues. Germline V gene sequence: CDR1 SGHRS, CDR2 YFSETQ. CDR3 loop: CASRQLGGTLMNTEAFF. DNA of the CDR3: TGCGCCAGCAGACAATTGGGGGGGACGCTGATGAACACTGAAGCTTTCTTT.

This clonotype was counted only a few times. V is TRBV6-2 or TRBV6-3 and J is TRBJ1-1; D call uncertain. The germline V gene has CDR1 MNHEY and CDR2 SVGEGT. The CDR3 contains 16 residues. V lost 0 bases and J 3 bases, leaving 14 bases between the germline ends. CDR3 sequence: CASSYSPLGWDTEAFF. For the CDR3, the DNA is TGTGCCAGCAGTTACTCGCCCCTGGGATGGGACACTGAAGCTTTCTTT.

The chain uses TRBV3-1 and TRBJ2-4, with a possible D match to TRBD1 (6 bases). V gave up 3 bases and J gave up 0 bases, with 12 bases separating them. The V gene's germline CDR1 is LGHDT and CDR2 YNNKEL (reference sequence). This CDR3 is built from 16 residues. The CDR3 DNA reads TGTGCCAGCAGCCAGGGGACATCACTAGCCAAAAACATTCAGTACTTC. Its translation: CASSQGTSLAKNIQYF.

This clonotype was seen a handful of times. The chain recombines TRBV7-9 with TRBJ2-1; D ambiguous. CDR3 size: 17 residues. The germline V gene encodes CDR1 SEHNR and CDR2 FQNEAQ (reference sequence). V was cut by 3 bases and J by 0 bases, with 15 bases left in between. The CDR3 sequence: CASSFLLRGSSYNEQFF. DNA of the CDR3: TGTGCCAGCAGCTTCCTGCTGAGAGGAAGCTCCTACAATGAGCAGTTCTTC.

This clonotype was seen only a few times. V and J are TRBV7-2 and TRBJ2-1; 10 nucleotides agree with TRBD1. The length of the CDR3 is 18 residues. The germline CDR1 and CDR2 sequences are SGHTA and FQGNSA. J was trimmed by 3 bases and V by 3 bases; bases with no gene match: 11. CDR3 amino acids: CASSLTTGGRKGYNEQFF. In nucleotides, the CDR3 is TGTGCCAGCAGCTTGACGACAGGGGGCCGAAAGGGCTACAATGAGCAGTTCTTC.

The chain joins TRBV5-1 to TRBJ2-5, with 10 bases fitting TRBD2. CDR1 and CDR2 (germline): SGHRS, YFSETQ. Trimming took 4 bases from V and 3 from J; bases not matched to a gene: 12. The CDR3 sequence is 17 residues long. CDR3 DNA sequence: TGCGCCAGCAGCGAAGCCCGGACTAGCGGTAGAAAAGAGACCCAGTACTTC. It specifies CASSEARTSGRKETQYF.

The chain links TRBV13 to TRBJ2-1, with TRBD2 as a possible D gene (6 bases). CDR3 length: 16 amino acids. Germline values: CDR1 PRHDT, CDR2 FYEKMQ (reference sequence). The V and J ends lost 5 bases and 1 base respectively, with 15 bases between them. The CDR3 reads CASSPGRRDSYNEQFF. CDR3 DNA sequence: TGTGCCAGCAGCCCCGGCCGGCGGGATTCCTACAATGAGCAGTTCTTC.

This clonotype was observed a few times. The J gene is TRBJ1-5, the V gene TRBV27; 11 bases align to TRBD1. Germline V gene data show CDR1 as MNHEY and CDR2 as SMNVEV (reference sequence). The CDR3 is made up of 17 amino acids. After removal of 5 bases from V and 2 bases from J, the junction contained 8 bases not matched to a gene. The CDR3 DNA follows: TGTGCCAGCAGTCCAGGGACAGGGGGTAGCGGCAATCAGCCCCAGCATTTT. Translated: CASSPGTGGSGNQPQHF.